A selection of T cell receptor beta chains follows, all from one sample in a study of shared T cell receptors in the human thymus. The assay was immunoSEQ multiplex PCR, and TCRdb's table has in-frame clones only and misses some. The profile shows approximately 660,000 clones, more than 75% of them singletons. These data also featured in a second study, about human thymus T cells.

Material: thymocytes. These receptors were obtained from a boy in the first two years of life with a congenital heart defect. CDR3s include the opening cysteine and the closing phenylalanine or tryptophan. The order of the fields is V gene, D gene, clone size, J gene, CDR3 DNA, CDR3 protein. A D gene is named only where the DNA matches it firmly. Some rows have no size entry. The others give once, few or many, or a class for an expanded clone.

TRBV6-4	TRBD1	-	TRBJ1-1	TGTGCCAGCAGTGATCATGGGACAGGGTTCACTGAAGCTTTCTTT	CASSDHGTGFTEAFF
TRBV7-8	TRBD2	-	TRBJ2-2	TGTGCCAGCAGCTTAGTAAAAGCGGGAGGGGGCACCGGGGAGCTGTTTTTT	CASSLVKAGGGTGELFF
TRBV10-1	TRBD1	-	TRBJ2-7	TGCGCCAGCAGTGAGAGACAGGGAGATGGGTACGAGCAGTACTTC	CASSERQGDGYEQYF
TRBV9	-	-	TRBJ1-3	TGTGCCAGCAGCGTATCGGGTTTCTCTGGAAACACCATATATTTT	CASSVSGFSGNTIYF
TRBV15	-	-	TRBJ2-3	TGTGCCACCAGCAGAGATAGGCACGGAGAAATACATAGCACAGATACGCAGTATTTT	CATSRDRHGEIHSTDTQYF
TRBV27	TRBD1	-	TRBJ2-5	TGTGCCAGCAGTCCCGGACAGGGGCCAGAGACCCAGTACTTC	CASSPGQGPETQYF
TRBV5-4	TRBD1	-	TRBJ1-2	TGTGCCAGCAGCTCAGACAGGGACAGGGGCAGAGAGGGCTTC	CASSSDRDRGREGF
TRBV11-2	TRBD2	-	TRBJ2-7	TGTGCCAGCAGAAGACTAGCGGGAAACCCCTCCTACGAGCAGTACTTC	CASRRLAGNPSYEQYF
TRBV4-2	-	-	TRBJ2-7	TGTGCCAGCAGCCGCGAGACGGGACTCCCCTACGACTACGAGCAGTACTTC	CASSRETGLPYDYEQYF
TRBV5-1	TRBD2	-	TRBJ2-3	TGCGCCAGCAGCAGTTTACCGGGACTAGCGACAGATACGCAGTATTTT	CASSSLPGLATDTQYF
TRBV11-2	TRBD1	-	TRBJ2-2	TGTGCCAGCAGCTCCATACAGGGGACCCACCACGGGGAGCTGTTTTTT	CASSSIQGTHHGELFF
TRBV19	TRBD1	-	TRBJ1-1	TGTGCCAGTATACAGACAGGGCAAAACACTGAAGCTTTCTTT	CASIQTGQNTEAFF
TRBV27	TRBD2	-	TRBJ2-7	TGTGCCAGCAGTCACCCGGGACTAGCGACGTACGAGCAGTACTTC	CASSHPGLATYEQYF
TRBV29-1	-	once	TRBJ1-6	TGCAGCGCTCCCGAGGTAAATTCACCCCTCCACTTT	CSAPEVNSPLHF
TRBV7-9	-	-	TRBJ2-7	TGTGCCAGCAGCCGTTACGGTCGTCAGGACTCCTACGAGCAGTACTTC	CASSRYGRQDSYEQYF
TRBV10-3	-	-	TRBJ2-3	TGTGCCATCGGGGCGGATACGCAGTATTTT	CAIGADTQYF
TRBV18	-	-	TRBJ2-7	TGTGCCAGCTCACCCAGGTACGAGCAGTACTTC	CASSPRYEQYF
TRBV5-6	-	-	TRBJ2-3	TGTGCCAGCAGCTTTGGGAGGGATACGCAGTATTTT	CASSFGRDTQYF
TRBV5-4	TRBD2	-	TRBJ2-7	TGTGCCAGCAGCTTGGGTCCCCTAGCGGGGGAAACGGGTGAGCAGTACTTC	CASSLGPLAGETGEQYF
TRBV27	-	-	TRBJ2-5	TGTGCCAGCAGCCCACAAGAGACCCAGTACTTC	CASSPQETQYF
TRBV15	-	-	TRBJ2-6	TGTGCCACCAGCAGAGTTCGCGGGATACGGGGGGCCAACGTCCTGACTTTC	CATSRVRGIRGANVLTF
TRBV27	TRBD2	-	TRBJ2-7	TGTGCCAGCAGTTTATCCTGGGGGGGAGTCGGCGAGCAGTACTTC	CASSLSWGGVGEQYF
TRBV4-3	TRBD2	few	TRBJ2-4	TGCGCCAGCAGCTACACTAGCGGGAGGGCTCTAGCCAAAAACATTCAGTACTTC	CASSYTSGRALAKNIQYF
TRBV4-1	-	-	TRBJ1-3	TGCGCCAGCAGCCAGAGGGGGAAAGGGGAAAACACCATATATTTT	CASSQRGKGENTIYF
TRBV6-4	TRBD2	few	TRBJ2-7	TGTGCCAGCAGTGTTAGCGGGAGCCCATCGGACGAGCAGTACTTC	CASSVSGSPSDEQYF
TRBV6-4	-	-	TRBJ1-1	TGTGCCAGCAGCCCAGGGTTCAAAATCACTGAAGCTTTCTTT	CASSPGFKITEAFF
TRBV19	-	-	TRBJ2-7	TGTGCCAGTAGTCCTGGGGGGGCCCACGAGCAGTACTTC	CASSPGGAHEQYF
TRBV11-2	TRBD2	-	TRBJ2-5	TGTGCCAGCAGCGTGCGCTGGGCGGGAGAAAGGAAGACCCAGTACTTC	CASSVRWAGERKTQYF
TRBV2	TRBD1	-	TRBJ2-5	TGTGCCAGCAGGAAGGGGGCCGGGGAGACCCAGTACTTC	CASRKGAGETQYF
TRBV7-9	TRBD2	-	TRBJ2-3	TGTGCCAGCAGCCCTGGGAGCGGGAGAGTGCCAGATACGCAGTATTTT	CASSPGSGRVPDTQYF
TRBV27	TRBD1	-	TRBJ1-5	TGTGCCAGCAGTCCCGGACAGGTGAGCAATCAGCCCCAGCATTTT	CASSPGQVSNQPQHF
TRBV4-3	TRBD1	-	TRBJ2-3	TGCGCCAGCAGCCACCGTCAGGGGGTGTTAGACACAGATACGCAGTATTTT	CASSHRQGVLDTDTQYF
TRBV19	TRBD1	-	TRBJ2-7	TGTGCCAGTAGTATGGGACAGGGCCCTACGGGAGGACCATACGAGCAGTACTTC	CASSMGQGPTGGPYEQYF
TRBV28	TRBD1	-	TRBJ2-3	TGTGCCAGCAGCACACAGGGGTGGCCAGATACGCAGTATTTT	CASSTQGWPDTQYF
TRBV28	TRBD2	-	TRBJ2-3	TGTGCCAGCAGTCCTCGGGGGGGAGGGGAAGGAGATACGCAGTATTTT	CASSPRGGGEGDTQYF
TRBV4-2	TRBD1	-	TRBJ1-2	TGTGCCAGCAGCCAACCCTGGACAGGGGATGTCTATGGCTACACCTTC	CASSQPWTGDVYGYTF
TRBV28	-	few	TRBJ2-7	TGTGCCAGCAGTATTCCCCCCGGGTCAGACTCCTACGAGCAGTACTTC	CASSIPPGSDSYEQYF
TRBV6-1	TRBD2	-	TRBJ2-2	TGTGAAGGGCGGGGGGGAACCACCGGGGAGCTGTTTTTT	CEGRGGTTGELFF
TRBV2	TRBD2	-	TRBJ2-3	TGTGCCAGCAGTGGACCCGGGGAGCGGGAGCCGGCAGATACGCAGTATTTT	CASSGPGEREPADTQYF
TRBV15	-	-	TRBJ2-1	TGTGCCACCAGCAGCCCGGGACTTGCAAATGAGCAGTTCTTC	CATSSPGLANEQFF
TRBV27	TRBD2	-	TRBJ2-7	TGTGCCAGCAGTTTTAGGGGTGGACTAGCGGCCTACGAGCAGTACTTC	CASSFRGGLAAYEQYF
TRBV7-8	TRBD1	-	TRBJ2-7	TGTGCCAGCAGCCGGGGACAGGGAAACTCCTACGAGCAGTACTTC	CASSRGQGNSYEQYF
TRBV19	-	-	TRBJ2-1	TGTGCCAGTAGTAGCCTGACCTACTACTACAATGAGCAGTTCTTC	CASSSLTYYYNEQFF
TRBV6-1	TRBD1	-	TRBJ1-5	TGTGCCAGGACTGACAGGGGGAGACATCAGCCCCAGCATTTT	CARTDRGRHQPQHF
TRBV27	-	-	TRBJ2-5	TGTGCCAGCAGTTTCTCATCACAGATTCAAGAGACCCAGTACTTC	CASSFSSQIQETQYF
TRBV14	TRBD1	-	TRBJ2-5	TGTGCCAGCAGCCAAGGAGGAGAGGGGAGGACAGGGCAAGAGACCCAGTACTTC	CASSQGGEGRTGQETQYF
TRBV7-9	TRBD2	-	TRBJ2-2	TGTGCCAGCAGCTTAGACGGGCGGGAGACCACCGGGGAGCTGTTTTTT	CASSLDGRETTGELFF
TRBV4-1	TRBD1	-	TRBJ2-2	TGCGCCAGCAGCCAAAAAATGGGGACAGCCAAGACCGGGGAGCTGTTTTTT	CASSQKMGTAKTGELFF
TRBV5-1	TRBD2	once	TRBJ2-1	TGCGCCAGCAGCTCGGGAGGCGGTGAGCAGTTCTTC	CASSSGGGEQFF
TRBV15	TRBD1	-	TRBJ2-7	TGTGCCACCAGCAGAGATAGTGGGACAGCAACCTACGAGCAGTACTTC	CATSRDSGTATYEQYF
TRBV2	TRBD2	once	TRBJ2-5	TGTGCCAGCAGTGGGACTAGCGGGAACGAGCTCCAAGAGACCCAGTACTTC	CASSGTSGNELQETQYF